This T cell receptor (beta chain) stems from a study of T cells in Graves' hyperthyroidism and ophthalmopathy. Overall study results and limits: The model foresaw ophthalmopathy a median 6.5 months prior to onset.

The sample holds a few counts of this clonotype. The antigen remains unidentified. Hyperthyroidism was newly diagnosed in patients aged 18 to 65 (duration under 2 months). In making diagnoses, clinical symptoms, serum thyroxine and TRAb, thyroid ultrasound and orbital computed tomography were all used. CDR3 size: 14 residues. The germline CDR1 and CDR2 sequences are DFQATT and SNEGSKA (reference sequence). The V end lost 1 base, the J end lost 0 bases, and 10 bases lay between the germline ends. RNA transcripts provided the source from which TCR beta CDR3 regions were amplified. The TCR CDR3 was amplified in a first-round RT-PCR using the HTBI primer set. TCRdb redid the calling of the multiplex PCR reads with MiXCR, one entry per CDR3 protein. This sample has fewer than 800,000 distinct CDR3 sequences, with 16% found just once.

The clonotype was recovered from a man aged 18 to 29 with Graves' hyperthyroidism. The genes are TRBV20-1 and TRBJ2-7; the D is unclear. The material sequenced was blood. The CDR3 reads CSARAARNSYEQYF. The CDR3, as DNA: TGCAGTGCTAGAGCGGCCAGAAACTCCTACGAGCAGTACTTC.